The present T cell receptor (beta chain) was sequenced within a study of T cell changes during pregnancy in multiple sclerosis. The V gene lost 1 base and the J gene lost 1 base, with 7 bases spanning the gap. CDR3 size: 14 residues. The V gene's germline CDR1 is LGHNA and CDR2 YNFKEQ. Here immunoSEQ multiplex PCR was the method, and the copy in TCRdb shows in-frame clones only, minus some. There are roughly 39,000 clones in the sample; more than 85% occur only once, and 9.5% to 13% lies in the top ten. This receptor was taken from a female donor with multiple sclerosis, enrolled in a pregnancy study. The chain carries TRBV4-2 and TRBJ1-1, with no clear D. Source: CD8+ T cells from peripheral blood mononuclear cells, taken after pregnancy. CDR3 protein: CASSQGGGNTEAFF. The CDR3 DNA reads as TGTGCCAGCAGCCAAGGTGGCGGGAACACTGAAGCTTTCTTT.